Reported below is one T cell receptor (beta chain). This entry is derived from a study of cytomegalovirus exposure and HLA in healthy donors. Study-level background: The study placed over 65% of its roughly 400 genotyped donors in the Caucasian-associated ancestry cluster.

CDR1 is MGHDK and CDR2 is SYGVNS in the germline V gene. This CDR3 comprises 15 residues. This cohort consisted of healthy bone marrow donors. Use of 60 Vbeta and 13 Jbeta primers characterized the PCR. TCRdb's copy holds only in-frame clones and misses some; the assay was immunoSEQ multiplex PCR. The sample lists about 170,000 clones, about 79% occurring once. V usage is TRBV25-1 and J usage is TRBJ2-4; D may be TRBD1 (5 bases). This sequence originates from a female donor in good health and CMV-seronegative. The source material was PBMCs. The CDR3 region has the DNA TGTGAAGACAGCCAACGAAGACTAGCCAAAAACATTCAGTACTTC. This codes for CEDSQRRLAKNIQYF.